The sequence of this TCR beta chain was determined in a study of patients and donors after allogeneic stem cell transplantation. CDR3 length: 12 amino acids. Germline V gene sequence: CDR1 MNHEY, CDR2 SVGAGI. Trimming left V 5 bases short and J 8 bases short, with 12 bases between. This clonotype was counted at least ten times. TCRdb recomputed calls from the RT-PCR reads with MiXCR, one row per CDR3 protein. The table lists fewer than 500,000 distinct CDR3 sequences, around 15% of them singletons. V usage is TRBV6-5 and J usage is TRBJ1-1; D call uncertain. Sequencing was performed on blood, either unsorted or a sorted T cell fraction (not recorded which). The clonotype originates from a human donor who was either an allogeneic HSCT recipient or a stem cell or donor lymphocyte infusion donor (not recorded which). It is not recorded whose cells these are; they may come from a transplant donor. Written as DNA, the CDR3 is TGTGCCAGCAGTCGACGTCCTGGAGAAGCTTTCTTT. Translated, it gives CASSRRPGEAFF.